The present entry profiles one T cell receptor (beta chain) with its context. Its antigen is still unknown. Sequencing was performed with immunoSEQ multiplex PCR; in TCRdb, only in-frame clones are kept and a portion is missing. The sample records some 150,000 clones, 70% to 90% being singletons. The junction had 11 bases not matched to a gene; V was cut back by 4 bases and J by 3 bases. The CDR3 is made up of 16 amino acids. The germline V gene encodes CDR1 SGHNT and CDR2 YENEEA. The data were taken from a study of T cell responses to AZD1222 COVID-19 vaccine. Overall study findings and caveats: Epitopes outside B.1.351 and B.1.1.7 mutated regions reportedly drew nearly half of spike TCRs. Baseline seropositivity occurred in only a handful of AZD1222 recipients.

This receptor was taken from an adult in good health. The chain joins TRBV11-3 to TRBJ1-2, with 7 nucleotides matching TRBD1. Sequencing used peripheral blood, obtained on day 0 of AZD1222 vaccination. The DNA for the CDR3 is TGTGCCAGCAGCTGTCGGAGGGGGCGCTTTGACTATGGCTACACCTTC. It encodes CASSCRRGRFDYGYTF.